This T cell receptor (beta chain) was obtained from a study of cytomegalovirus exposure and HLA in healthy donors. The PCR used 60 Vbeta and 13 Jbeta primers. Clones were read by immunoSEQ multiplex PCR, and TCRdb kept only the in-frame ones, dropping some. The repertoire has 95,000 to 120,000 clones, about 61% of them found once; the top ten carry about 8.3%. Sequenced material: PBMCs. The TCR was taken from a young man in good health and CMV-seropositive.

CDR3 DNA sequence: TGTGCCAGCAGTTTATCGATACAGGGGGTCGGTGAGACCCAGTACTTC. This codes for CASSLSIQGVGETQYF. The chain has TRBV27 and TRBJ2-5, with TRBD1 matching 8 bases. V was clipped by 0 bases and J by 5 bases; unmatched bases: 8. The germline V gene has CDR1 MNHEY and CDR2 SMNVEV (reference sequence). CDR3 length: 16 residues.